These 17 T cell receptor beta chains share one sample of origin, sequenced in a study of cytotoxic CD8 clonotypes in ibrutinib-treated CLL. Only in-frame clones appear in the TCRdb table, and some are missing; sequencing was by immunoSEQ multiplex PCR. Of some 300,000 clones in the sample, almost 80% were seen once. Material: PBMCs, obtained before ibrutinib treatment. These receptors were taken from a human donor with chronic lymphocytic leukemia.

The chain is built from TRBV7-9 and TRBJ2-7, with no clear D. CDR1 SEHNR and CDR2 FQNEAQ come from the germline V gene (reference sequence). The V end was cut by 1 base, the J end by 2 bases, with 12 bases between. This CDR3 has 15 amino acids. DNA of the CDR3: TGTGCCAGCAGCTTAGGGCTACCGGAAACCTACGAGCAGTACTTC. It encodes CASSLGLPETYEQYF.

The chain joins TRBV18 to TRBJ1-4; D is unclear. This CDR3 is built from 14 residues. Trimming took off 10 bases at V and 7 bases at J, with 19 bases between the two ends. Germline V lookup: CDR1 KGHSH, CDR2 LQKENI. CDR3: CATQPDLGSEKLFF. CDR3 DNA: TGTGCCACTCAACCGGACCTTGGGAGTGAAAAACTGTTTTTT.

V gene TRBV6-5 combines with J gene TRBJ1-1; 12 bases match TRBD1. The V and J ends lost 6 bases and 1 base, in that order; junction bases with no gene match: 3. Germline CDR1 reads MNHEY; CDR2 reads SVGAGI. This CDR3 contains 15 residues. CDR3 loop: CASRGQGAGNTEAFF. CDR3 nucleotide sequence: TGTGCCAGCAGGGGACAGGGGGCGGGGAACACTGAAGCTTTCTTT.

The V call is TRBV28, the J call TRBJ2-3, with TRBD2 identical over 14 bases. V lost 6 bases to trimming and J lost 6 bases; unmatched junction nucleotides: 5. CDR1 is MDHEN and CDR2 is SYDVKM in the germline V gene. The CDR3 runs to 15 residues. The CDR3 protein is CASSRTSGRRDTQYF. The CDR3 DNA reads as TGTGCCAGCAGCCGGACTAGCGGGAGGAGGGATACGCAGTATTTT.

The chain carries TRBV4-3 and TRBJ1-2, with D possibly TRBD1 on 5 matching bases. Germline values: CDR1 LGHNA, CDR2 YSLEER. V lost 1 base to trimming and J lost 0 bases, with 12 bases between them. The CDR3 is 16 amino acids. This CDR3 reads CASSQVLSGPNYGYTF. The DNA of the CDR3 is TGCGCCAGCAGCCAAGTTCTCTCAGGGCCTAACTATGGCTACACCTTC.

As regards this clone: Germline is not matched at one junction end, which may reflect a read error. The CDR3 region has the DNA TGCACCGTTTTAGGGAGCTCCTACGAGCAGTACTTC. It yields the protein CTVLGSSYEQYF. The V gene is TRBV29-1, the J gene TRBJ2-7; D is perhaps TRBD2 (5 bases). Germline CDR1 reads SQVTM; CDR2 reads ANQGSEA. This CDR3 contains 12 residues.

The rearrangement links TRBV12-5 to TRBJ1-4; no clear D. The CDR3 runs 10 residues. V was trimmed by 8 bases and J by 7 bases, leaving 5 bases between them. Per the germline V gene, CDR1 is LGHNT and CDR2 is FRNRAP. The CDR3 protein is CASFGEKLFF. In DNA form, the CDR3 reads TGTGCTAGTTTTGGTGAAAAACTGTTTTTT. The entire variable domain, with the rest obtained from reference TRBV12-5 and TRBJ1-4, is as follows: DARVTQTPRHKVTEMGQEVTMRCQPILGHNTVFWYRQTMMQGLELLAYFRNRAPLDDSGMPKDRFSAEMPDATLATLKIQPSEPRDSAVYFCASFGEKLFFGSGTQLSVL.

V is TRBV15 and J is TRBJ2-7, with D perhaps TRBD1 or TRBD2 (5 bases each). With 4 bases removed from V and 4 bases from J, the gap between germline ends came to 23 bases. The germline V gene encodes CDR1 LNHNV and CDR2 YYDKDF (reference sequence). The CDR3 is 17 amino acids. Written as DNA, the CDR3 is TGTGCCACCAGCACCCCGGGACCCGATTTAAAAGTATACGAGCAGTACTTC. Amino acid sequence: CATSTPGPDLKVYEQYF.

This chain connects TRBV5-6 to TRBJ2-5; unclear D gene. CDR3 length equals 13 residues. V gave up 0 bases and J gave up 5 bases, with 8 bases separating them. Looked up from germline, CDR1 is SGHDT and CDR2 is YYEEEE. The CDR3 DNA sequence: TGTGCCAGCAGCTTGGGCCGTCACGAGACCCAGTACTTC. Protein sequence: CASSLGRHETQYF.

CDR3 coding DNA: TGTGCCAGCAGTTTAGGGGCCGGGACAATATTTTACAATGAGCAGTTCTTC. Protein sequence: CASSLGAGTIFYNEQFF. V and J are TRBV27 and TRBJ2-1; the D gene is possibly TRBD1 (6 bases). Germline V gene sequence: CDR1 MNHEY, CDR2 SMNVEV (reference sequence). This CDR3 is built from 17 residues. V was shortened by 2 bases and J by 4 bases, with 18 bases between the two germline ends.

This chain links TRBV29-1 with TRBJ2-3; TRBD2 matches 10 bases. V gave up 4 bases and J gave up 4 bases; unmatched junction bases: 5. The germline V gene encodes CDR1 SQVTM and CDR2 ANQGSEA. This CDR3 has 14 residues. CDR3 in DNA: TGCAGCGTTGCCCTAGCGGGAGTTGCAGATACGCAGTATTTT. Translation gives CSVALAGVADTQYF.

V and J are TRBV30 and TRBJ2-7; TRBD2 matches at 8 bases. This CDR3 comprises 16 residues. The V gene end was trimmed by 4 bases and the J gene end by 2 bases; junction bases not matched to a gene: 13. Germline CDR1 and CDR2: GTSNPN and SVGIG (reference sequence). The CDR3 reads CAWTGGPSGATYEQYF. CDR3 DNA sequence: TGTGCCTGGACGGGGGGGCCCAGCGGGGCCACCTACGAGCAGTACTTC.

This chain connects TRBV30 to TRBJ1-2; no definite D call. Per germline, CDR1 GTSNPN and CDR2 SVGIG (reference sequence). Trimming left V 2 bases short and J 2 bases short, with 15 bases between. This CDR3 contains 15 residues. The CDR3 DNA is TGTGCCTGGAGTCGGGGTAAGGTGGTAAACTATGGCTACACCTTC. This codes for CAWSRGKVVNYGYTF.

There are a few counts of this clone. DNA of the CDR3: TGTGCCAGCAGTGATCCGGGACAGGGAACGAATGGCTACACCTTC. Its protein product is CASSDPGQGTNGYTF. V is TRBV25-1 and J is TRBJ1-2, with 9 bases aligning to TRBD1. CDR1 and CDR2 from the germline V gene are MGHDK and SYGVNS. V lost 3 bases, J lost 6 bases, and 8 bases stayed unmatched. The CDR3 sequence is 15 residues long.

The chain has TRBV6-5 and TRBJ2-3; no definite D call. The CDR3 has 16 amino acids. CDR1 and CDR2 (germline): MNHEY, SVGAGI. Trimming cost V 2 bases and J 3 bases, with 15 bases left between them. CDR3 nucleotides: TGTGCCAGCAGTTACCTCCAGGCTCAAGGGACAGATACGCAGTATTTT. As protein: CASSYLQAQGTDTQYF.

The chain employs TRBV9 and TRBJ2-2, with no clear D. CDR3 length: 15 amino acids. V lost 0 bases, J lost 1 base, and 7 bases lay in between. Germline V gives CDR1 SGDLS, CDR2 YYNGEE. CDR3 coding DNA: TGTGCCAGCAGCGTAGTTATCGAGAACACCGGGGAGCTGTTTTTT. The encoded protein is CASSVVIENTGELFF.

V gene TRBV5-1 combines with J gene TRBJ2-7; D may correspond to TRBD1 or TRBD2 (5 bases each). Germline V gene lookup returns CDR1 SGHRS and CDR2 YFSETQ. The V gene lost 7 bases and the J gene lost 0 bases, with 17 bases spanning the gap. The CDR3 has 15 residues. CDR3 region: CASGPGTSNSYEQYF. The CDR3 bases are TGCGCCAGCGGACCCGGGACGAGTAACTCCTACGAGCAGTACTTC.